These T cell receptor beta chains were read from a single sample in a study of vaccination and CD4 T cells after COVID-19. The antigens of these receptors remain unknown. Via MiXCR, TCRdb re-called the PCR reads, giving one row per CDR3 protein. The data show about 11,000 distinct CDR3 sequences, roughly 58% seen once. The sequencing sample was made of CD4+ T cells from blood, cultured in vitro. These receptors came from a human donor who had recovered from COVID-19. The CDR3 runs from the conserved cysteine through the conserved F or W.

>TRBV2|TRBJ1-6
CASSENGGSLTPLHF
>TRBV6-1|TRBJ2-7
CASSEWTSGVTYEQYF
>TRBV7-3|TRBJ2-3
CASSPSRAQGADTQYF
>TRBV2|TRBJ2-7
CATPPRGRDYEQYF
>TRBV30|TRBJ1-5
CAWSDDSNQPQHF
>TRBV28|TRBJ2-4
CASSKGLSQYF
>TRBV2|TRBJ1-2
CASSRQGVNYGYTF
>TRBV27|TRBJ2-6
CASSPRGVSGANVLTF
>TRBV6-2/TRBV6-3|TRBJ2-3
CASSYSFVRTDTQYF
>TRBV29-1|TRBJ1-2
CSVYRQFYGYTF
>TRBV28|TRBJ1-5
CASSTPGEASYSNQPQHF
>TRBV2|TRBJ1-5
CASCWASNQPQHF
>TRBV28|TRBJ2-2
CASRGLVNGELFF
>TRBV15|TRBJ2-1
CATSRPIGGEVKEQFF
>TRBV11-2|TRBJ2-7
CASSWGTGERYEQYF
>TRBV25-1|TRBJ1-5
CASSVIRDRVFSWNQPQHF
>TRBV7-2|TRBJ2-2
CASSLALAGGNTGELFF
>TRBV7-8|TRBJ2-6
CASSSQGLAGPGANVLTF
>TRBV2|TRBJ2-5
CASSDEETQYF
>TRBV7-9|TRBJ2-7
CASSLDGLAGGCEQYF
>TRBV5-5|TRBJ1-1
CASSFGPASTEAFF
>TRBV7-8|TRBJ2-5
CASSGPSGGETQYF
>TRBV20-1|TRBJ1-5
CSASPDHGQPQHF
>TRBV6-1|TRBJ2-5
CASSEARVRVLETQYF
>TRBV11-2|TRBJ1-5
CASSPLQGVGQPQHF
>TRBV7-6|TRBJ2-1
CASSTGTSGNYNEQFF
>TRBV30|TRBJ1-5
CAWSVRDRNQPQHF
>TRBV7-9|TRBJ2-7
CASSYRQGTYEQYF
>TRBV6-1|TRBJ2-2
CASSEPGERELFF
>TRBV6-4|TRBJ2-3
CASSEAGGTDTQYF
>TRBV7-2|TRBJ1-5
CASSQRAGAGNQPQHF
>TRBV6-1|TRBJ2-5
CASSELGREETQYF
>TRBV6-5|TRBJ2-7
CASSSTSGDYEQYF
>TRBV20-1|TRBJ2-7
CSASPGQGVSEQYF
>TRBV20-1|TRBJ1-5
CSAKRGDSIYSNQPQHF
>TRBV7-8|TRBJ2-1
CASSLDRLAGHPYNEQFF
>TRBV7-8|TRBJ2-2
CASSSREGNTGELFF